This note documents a single TCR beta chain sequence. Only one count was recorded for this clonotype. Its antigen is not yet known. No much larger clone exists at a distance of one base, and base qualities are not known. Evidence from one read is weak. The source of the sample is a study of blood T cells in healthy people across ages (dated by TCRdb to between 2014 and 2017). Regarding the research as a whole: In model experiments, template switching captured about one uniquely barcoded TCR beta cDNA molecule for every two T cells. The donors were divided into four age groups: young (average roughly 15 years), middle-aged (roughly 42), aged (about 62) and long-lived (around 87). Using deep sequencing normalized with unique cDNA molecular identifiers, the study measured how TCR beta repertoire diversity changes with age. Two additional independent replicas of 1 million unique cDNA reads from the same blood draw were analyzed for two donors (one aged 18 to 30 and one aged 80 or older). To avoid experimental bias, donors of different ages were randomly spread across the sequencing lanes.

The CDR3 covers 13 residues, taking in both the cysteine and the phenylalanine. This entry keeps only the CDR3 DNA: 39 bases, framed from base 1. Clipping removes 2 bases from V and 6 bases from J, with 5 as the unmatched junction base count. The germline V gene (reference sequence) gives CDR1 as DFQATT and CDR2 as SNEGSKA. Libraries came from 5' RACE. Instrument used: Illumina HiSeq 2500. A second PCR of about 6 to 11 cycles was run with a J-beta primer mix and a sample-barcoded 5' primer. A template-switch 5' adaptor carrying 12 random nucleotides introduced a unique molecular identifier onto each TCR beta cDNA molecule. At least 3 million CDR3-containing paired-end reads were obtained from each sample. The Mint cDNA synthesis kit, primed by a TRBC-specific oligonucleotide, was used to synthesize first-strand cDNA from all RNA. After uracil-DNA glycosylase treatment, a first 18-cycle PCR used universal primers M1SS and BC2_uni_R on all cDNA. The study's own analysis went as follows. For normalization, 1 million high-quality reads, each with a distinct molecular identifier, were randomly selected from each sample. Instead of being binned into consensus sequences, reads with shared molecular identifiers were discarded. MiTCR, run with a Q25 quality threshold and the strictest error-elimination algorithm, handled CDR3 identification, clonotype clustering and error correction. A nonparametric unseen species model with Euler transformation was used to estimate a lower bound on total TCR beta diversity. The public reads were run again by TCRdb, first through fastp at Q25 and then through MiXCR, and only productive beta chains were kept. Each entry merges the rows of one CDR3 protein and shows their most common DNA and genes. The V and J calls come from TCRdb's annotation, not from the publication. This sample holds approximately 820,000 distinct CDR3 sequences; 40% to 50% were observed only once. Roughly 18% of the sample rests with the top ten.

Overall study results and their limits: Compared with the aged group, the long-lived group had more naive CD4+ T cells, fewer expanded clones and increased TCR diversity, a pattern suggesting age selection. A strong correlation was found between observed TCR beta diversity and the percentage of naive T cells measured by flow cytometry. Total diversity estimates from one million sequenced T cells were considered lower bounds and underestimates. Observed TCR beta diversity per million T cells fell roughly linearly with age, and a significant reduction was already apparent by age around 40. Because donor CMV infection status was unknown, age-related changes in expanded clonotypes were potentially confounded. Conclusive comparison of naive and antigen-experienced compartments was prevented by the profiling of bulk unsorted PBMCs.

Donors were a few dozen systemically healthy Caucasian individuals from Russia aged roughly 6 to 90 years. Around 9.9 milliliters of peripheral blood were collected from each donor into EDTA-treated Vacutainer tubes. PBMCs were isolated by Ficoll-Paque density-gradient centrifugation, with at least 6 million obtained per sample. Total RNA was extracted from PBMCs with Trizol reagent, with at least 5 micrograms obtained per sample. For every donor, flow cytometry on a PBMC aliquot measured the percentage of naive CD45RAhigh/CD27high T cells. The chain joins TRBV20-1 to TRBJ1-2; 8 central nucleotides agree with TRBD1. The sequence came from a man between 60 and 70 years old in good health. The specimen sequenced was blood. The CDR3 has the sequence CSARITGGNGYTF. Here is the DNA: TGCAGTGCTAGAATTACAGGGGGGAATGGCTACACCTTC.